Each of the 17 T cell receptor beta chains below was sequenced from the same sample in a study of blood T cells in healthy people across ages. It was with a sample-barcoded 5' primer and a J-beta primer mix that a second PCR of about 7 to 12 cycles was run. One entry per CDR3 protein, called by TCRdb with MiXCR from the 5' RACE reads. Altogether fewer than 750,000 distinct CDR3 sequences are present, roughly half being singletons, with the ten largest covering around an eighth. The source material was blood. These receptors were collected from a woman older than 75 in good health.

V gene TRBV20-1 combines with J gene TRBJ1-5; a possible D gene is TRBD1 (5 bases). Germline CDR1 is DFQATT and CDR2 is SNEGSKA (reference sequence). V was clipped by 0 bases and J by 6 bases, with 15 bases between them. The CDR3 has 15 residues. CDR3 amino acids: CSARDGDGTFQPQHF. CDR3 DNA: TGCAGTGCTAGAGATGGGGACGGTACTTTTCAGCCCCAGCATTTT.

To note about this clonotype: Since a much larger clone is just one base distant, this may be a read error. The chain is built from TRBV25-1 and TRBJ2-3; 9 nucleotides align to TRBD1. The CDR3 has 17 amino acids. Germline loops: CDR1 MGHDK, CDR2 SYGVNS. This CDR3 is CASSVLRRDRATDMQYF. For the CDR3, the DNA is TGTGCCAGCAGTGTCCTACGCCGGGACAGGGCCACAGATATGCAGTATTTT.

This clonotype was observed once. V gene TRBV12-3 or TRBV12-4 combines with J gene TRBJ2-1; weak D call: TRBD1 (6 bases). The J call may not be correct, given that the DNA end is closer to TRBJ2-7. This CDR3 is built from 16 residues. The CDR3 spells CASSPRQGSSYNEQYF. In DNA form, the CDR3 reads TGTGCCAGCAGTCCACGCCAGGGGAGCTCCTACAATGAGCAGTACTTC.

Remarks on this clonotype: The junction shows a germline mismatch at one end, possibly a read error. The rearrangement uses TRBV12-3 or TRBV12-4 and TRBJ2-3; D gene unclear. The CDR3 is made up of 12 amino acids. CDR3 in DNA: TGTGCCAGCAAGGAGTACACAGATACGCGGTATTTT. Translating gives CASKEYTDTRYF.

This clonotype appeared many times. V is TRBV24-1 and J is TRBJ2-1; D unclear. This CDR3 contains 14 residues. Germline loops: CDR1 KGHDR, CDR2 SFDVKD. V gave up 6 bases and J gave up 8 bases, with 16 bases separating them. CDR3 sequence (DNA): TGTGCCACCAGTTTGTCAGCCGGCAGACATGAGCAGTTCTTC. Residues: CATSLSAGRHEQFF.

This clonotype was counted many times. The rearrangement links TRBV7-2 to TRBJ2-5, with D unresolved. The CDR3 length is 12 residues. Germline CDR1 and CDR2: SGHTA and FQGNSA. The germline V and J ends were trimmed by 6 bases and 4 bases, with 9 bases remaining between them. The CDR3 nucleotides read TGTGCCAGCAGTTTGGGTCGAGAGACCCAGTACTTC. It is translated as CASSLGRETQYF.

With respect to this clonotype: A much larger clonotype is one base distant, so this may be a read error. The rearrangement links TRBV5-1 to TRBJ2-3; TRBD2 matches 8 bases. Germline V gene sequence: CDR1 SGHRS, CDR2 YFSETQ. The CDR3 has 14 residues. The CDR3 spells CVSSGGSSTDTQYF. The CDR3 region has the DNA TGCGTCAGCAGCGGGGGTTCTAGCACAGATACGCAGTATTTT.

This chain joins TRBV15 and TRBJ2-5, with 11 bases fitting TRBD1. The junction had 10 bases not matched to a gene; V was cut back by 4 bases and J by 3 bases. The CDR3 spans 17 residues. CDR1 is LNHNV and CDR2 is YYDKDF in the germline V gene (reference sequence). DNA of the CDR3: TGTGCCACCAGCAAACAAATTGGGACAGGGGGGAAAGAGACCCAGTACTTC. It translates to CATSKQIGTGGKETQYF.

The rearrangement links TRBV5-1 to TRBJ2-3; 9 bases line up with TRBD2. With V trimmed by 5 bases and J by 4 bases, 8 bases remained unmatched. The V gene's germline CDR1 is SGHRS and CDR2 YFSETQ. This CDR3 is built from 15 residues. The CDR3 is CASRPERGAADTQYF. CDR3 coding DNA: TGCGCCAGCAGACCGGAGCGGGGGGCGGCAGATACGCAGTATTTT.

Written as DNA, the CDR3 is TGTGCCACCTCCTTGACACTAGCGGCCAGCTACGAGCAGTACTTC. Amino acids: CATSLTLAASYEQYF. The rearrangement uses TRBV7-2 and TRBJ2-7; 8 nucleotides align to TRBD2. Germline lookup yields CDR1 SGHTA and CDR2 FQGNSA. The CDR3 covers 15 residues. V was pared by 10 bases and J by 3 bases, with 14 bases of the junction left unmatched.

The chain combines TRBV10-3 with TRBJ2-3; D perhaps matches TRBD2 (6 bases). CDR3 length equals 17 residues. V lost 3 bases and J 0 bases, leaving 16 bases between the germline ends. CDR1 ENHRY and CDR2 SYGVKD come from the germline V gene. CDR3 region: CAISELQRGSSTDTQYF. For the CDR3, the DNA is TGTGCCATCAGTGAACTACAACGGGGGTCCAGCACAGATACGCAGTATTTT.

V usage is TRBV11-3 and J usage is TRBJ2-2; D tentatively fits TRBD1 or TRBD2 (5 bases each). Trimming left V 0 bases short and J 2 bases short, with 10 bases between. CDR3 size: 16 residues. Germline V gives CDR1 SGHNT, CDR2 YENEEA. In nucleotides, the CDR3 is TGTGCCAGCAGCTTAGATCGAGGGGCCAACACCGGGGAGCTGTTTTTT. It translates to CASSLDRGANTGELFF.

This clonotype showed up just a few times. The chain recombines TRBV6-6 with TRBJ1-2; D is unresolved. Trimming pared 0 bases from V and 4 bases from J, leaving 6 bases between. Germline V gene sequence: CDR1 MNHNY, CDR2 SVGAGI (reference sequence). This CDR3 comprises 13 residues. The CDR3 sequence: CASSYSAVYGYTF. The CDR3 DNA is TGTGCCAGCAGTTACTCGGCAGTCTATGGCTACACCTTC.

The rearrangement uses TRBV13 and TRBJ1-1; maybe TRBD1 (5 bases). CDR1 is PRHDT, CDR2 FYEKMQ, per germline (reference sequence). Trimming took off 4 bases at V and 2 bases at J, with 14 bases between the two ends. CDR3 size: 15 residues. In nucleotides, the CDR3 is TGTGCCAGCAGCTCACATCAGGGACCTAACACTGAAGCTTTCTTT. It yields the protein CASSSHQGPNTEAFF.

As for this clonotype: The junction departs from the called germline gene at one end, perhaps through a read error. This chain connects TRBV5-1 to TRBJ2-2, with no clear D. Germline CDR1 and CDR2: SGHRS and YFSETQ. This CDR3 has 14 residues. CDR3 amino acids: CASSLETDTGELFF. The DNA for the CDR3 is TGTGCCAGCAGCTTGGAGACTGACACCGGGGAGCTGTTTTTT. Drawing the rest from reference TRBV5-1 and TRBJ2-2, the complete variable domain is KAGVTQTPRYLIKTRGQQVTLSCSPISGHRSVSWYQQTPGQGLQFLFEYFSETQRNKGNFPGRFSGRQFSNSRSEMNVSTLELGDSALYLCASSLETDTGELFFGEGSRLTVL.

CDR3 DNA sequence: TGCGCCAGCAGCTTCGAGACTAGCCCGCCCTACGAGCAGTACTTC. This sequence encodes CASSFETSPPYEQYF. The chain couples TRBV5-1 to TRBJ2-7, with 7 bases aligning to TRBD2. CDR1 SGHRS and CDR2 YFSETQ come from the germline V gene. This CDR3 has 15 amino acids. V dropped 2 bases and J dropped 2; count of bases not matched to a gene: 7.

Only a few counts were recorded for this clonotype. Possible read error: a much larger clone is one base away. The chain couples TRBV5-5 to TRBJ2-3; D unresolved. This CDR3 has 13 residues. In germline, CDR1 is SGHKS, CDR2 YYEKEE (reference sequence). V was shortened by 4 bases and J by 6 bases, with 12 bases between the two germline ends. The CDR3, as DNA: TGTGCCAGCAGCGTGTTTAGCCCGGATACGCAGTATTTT. It encodes CASSVFSPDTQYF.